These T cell receptor beta chains were read from a single sample in a study of blood T cell repertoires in COVID-19. Profiled with immunoSEQ multiplex PCR; TCRdb holds only in-frame clones, not every one. The sample lists about 430,000 clones; roughly 90% were seen once. Sequences were obtained from PBMCs or T cells enriched from blood (not recorded which). The receptors here all came from a woman in her 30s with acute COVID-19. Both conserved end residues are part of each CDR3. A D gene is named only where the DNA matches it firmly. Clone size appears in some rows only: once, few, many, or a class for an expanded clone.

clone_size | j_call | v_call | d_call | cdr3_aa | cdr3_nt
. | TRBJ1-6 | TRBV29-1 | . | CSASDGLPNSPLHF | TGCAGCGCCAGTGACGGGTTGCCTAATTCACCCCTCCACTTT
. | TRBJ1-1 | TRBV29-1 | TRBD1 | CSVGTGPNTEAFF | TGCAGCGTTGGGACAGGACCGAACACTGAAGCTTTCTTT
. | TRBJ1-1 | TRBV2 | . | CASSVQGNTEAFF | TGTGCCAGCAGTGTTCAGGGGAACACTGAAGCTTTCTTT
. | TRBJ1-2 | TRBV6-1 | . | CASSEAGGYYGYTF | TGTGCCAGCAGTGAAGCTGGGGGGTACTATGGCTACACCTTC
. | TRBJ2-5 | TRBV15 | TRBD1 | CATSRVPGQGFETQYF | TGTGCCACCAGCAGAGTCCCAGGACAGGGCTTCGAGACCCAGTACTTC
. | TRBJ1-5 | TRBV5-5 | . | CASSKQAGFNQPQHF | TGTGCCAGCAGCAAGCAGGCGGGGTTCAATCAGCCCCAGCATTTT
. | TRBJ1-1 | TRBV10-3 | . | CAISDRGNTEAFF | TGTGCCATCAGTGACAGGGGTAACACTGAAGCTTTCTTT
few | TRBJ2-1 | TRBV2 | TRBD2 | CASSEYLGGYNEQFF | TGTGCCAGCAGTGAATACCTCGGGGGGTACAATGAGCAGTTCTTC
. | TRBJ1-2 | TRBV3-1/TRBV3-2 | . | CASSHKDRSYGYTF | TGTGCCAGCAGCCACAAGGACAGATCCTATGGCTACACCTTC
. | TRBJ2-7 | TRBV9 | . | CASSTGLYSYEQYF | TGTGCCAGCAGCACCGGACTATACTCCTACGAGCAGTACTTC
. | TRBJ1-6 | TRBV10-2 | . | CASSEPGPGGSPLHF | TGCGCCAGCAGTGAACCGGGCCCGGGGGGATCACCCCTCCACTTT
. | TRBJ2-1 | TRBV11-3 | . | CASSLGRRRVNEQFF | TGTGCCAGCAGCTTAGGCAGGCGCCGAGTGAATGAGCAGTTCTTC
. | TRBJ1-6 | TRBV7-9 | TRBD1 | CASSATGTGGQPLHF | TGTGCCAGCAGCGCCACCGGGACAGGAGGACAACCCCTCCACTTT
. | TRBJ1-5 | TRBV6-6 | TRBD1 | CASSYGAGGDQPQHF | TGTGCCAGCAGTTACGGAGCAGGGGGAGATCAGCCCCAGCATTTT
. | TRBJ1-3 | TRBV7-9 | TRBD1 | CASSEDRGLMRDTIYF | TGTGCCAGCAGTGAAGACAGGGGGCTTATGAGGGACACCATATATTTT
. | TRBJ2-2 | TRBV11-3 | TRBD1 | CASSLVGGQGNTGELFF | TGTGCCAGCAGCTTAGTAGGTGGACAGGGGAACACCGGGGAGCTGTTTTTT
. | TRBJ1-4 | TRBV23-1 | . | CASSQIALVEKLFF | TGCGCCAGCAGTCAGATAGCCTTAGTGGAAAAACTGTTTTTT
. | TRBJ2-7 | TRBV4-1 | . | CASSQAGGGYEQYF | TGCGCCAGCAGCCAAGCCGGGGGAGGATACGAGCAGTACTTC
. | TRBJ2-7 | TRBV27 | TRBD1 | CASSLGQGSYEQYF | TGTGCCAGCAGTTTGGGACAGGGGTCCTACGAGCAGTACTTC
. | TRBJ2-7 | TRBV6-2/TRBV6-3 | . | CASSLNPTGYEQYF | TGTGCCAGCAGTTTGAACCCTACAGGGTACGAGCAGTACTTC
. | TRBJ1-3 | TRBV18 | . | CASSPNPPVNSGNTIYF | TGTGCCAGCTCACCTAATCCGCCGGTAAACTCTGGAAACACCATATATTTT
. | TRBJ1-2 | TRBV27 | . | CASSMTDLYNYGYTF | TGTGCCAGCAGTATGACAGATCTATATAACTATGGCTACACCTTC
few | TRBJ1-6 | TRBV27 | TRBD1 | CASSLSKDRQGVRFSPLHF | TGTGCCAGCAGTTTATCCAAGGATCGACAGGGGGTACGATTTTCACCCCTCCACTTT
. | TRBJ1-3 | TRBV5-1 | . | CASSLGHSSGNTIYF | TGCGCCAGCAGCTTGGGTCACAGCTCTGGAAACACCATATATTTT
. | TRBJ1-1 | TRBV27 | . | CASSLYGWGPEAFF | TGTGCCAGCAGTTTGTATGGGTGGGGGCCCGAAGCTTTCTTT
few | TRBJ1-2 | TRBV19 | . | CASSIVPGLNYGYTF | TGTGCCAGTAGTATAGTACCGGGACTTAACTATGGCTACACCTTC
few | TRBJ1-5 | TRBV23-1 | TRBD1 | CASSQGIRGVTQPQHF | TGCGCCAGCAGTCAGGGGATCAGGGGGGTGACTCAGCCCCAGCATTTT
. | TRBJ1-2 | TRBV24-1 | TRBD1 | CATSDVTGEGYTF | TGTGCCACCAGTGATGTGACAGGGGAAGGCTACACCTTC
. | TRBJ2-7 | TRBV5-1 | TRBD1 | CASSVGTGTTYEQYF | TGCGCCAGCAGCGTAGGGACAGGGACTACCTACGAGCAGTACTTC
. | TRBJ1-5 | TRBV21-1 | . | CASSKEGTRGNQPQHF | TGTGCCAGCAGCAAAGAGGGGACAAGGGGCAATCAGCCCCAGCATTTT
. | TRBJ2-2 | TRBV7-8 | . | CASSSWTSGTGELFF | TGTGCCAGCAGCTCGTGGACATCCGGCACCGGGGAGCTGTTTTTT
. | TRBJ1-5 | TRBV27 | . | CASSAWAGGQPQHF | TGTGCCAGCAGTGCCTGGGCCGGGGGTCAGCCCCAGCATTTT
. | TRBJ2-3 | TRBV7-2 | TRBD1 | CASSLRTGPNTQYF | TGTGCCAGCAGCCTTCGGACAGGGCCGAATACGCAGTATTTT
. | TRBJ2-3 | TRBV13 | . | CASSVSRNTQYF | TGTGCCAGCAGCGTGAGTCGAAATACGCAGTATTTT
. | TRBJ2-2 | TRBV18 | . | CASSPPTGTGELFF | TGTGCCAGCTCACCACCGACGGGGACCGGGGAGCTGTTTTTT
. | TRBJ1-1 | TRBV7-2 | . | CASSLVYRANTEAFF | TGTGCCAGCAGCTTAGTCTACAGGGCGAACACTGAAGCTTTCTTT
. | TRBJ1-1 | TRBV6-5 | . | CASSPPGWGTEAFF | TGTGCCAGCAGTCCCCCGGGGTGGGGCACTGAAGCTTTCTTT
. | TRBJ2-7 | TRBV5-1 | TRBD1 | CASSPQTGGYDEQYF | TGCGCCAGCAGCCCCCAGACAGGGGGCTACGACGAGCAGTACTTC
. | TRBJ1-4 | TRBV12-5 | TRBD1 | CASGPGQGQNEKLFF | TGTGCTAGTGGACCTGGACAGGGCCAAAATGAAAAACTGTTTTTT
. | TRBJ1-5 | TRBV6-2/TRBV6-3 | . | CASSYGQVLMPQHF | TGTGCCAGCAGTTACGGTCAGGTCCTTATGCCCCAGCATTTT
few | TRBJ1-6 | TRBV29-1 | TRBD1 | CSGSRGLGSPLHF | TGCAGCGGGTCCAGGGGGCTGGGTTCACCCCTCCACTTT
. | TRBJ1-2 | TRBV6-1 | TRBD1 | CASSERQGPSNYGYTF | TGTGCCAGCAGTGAGAGACAGGGCCCTTCTAACTATGGCTACACCTTC
. | TRBJ2-7 | TRBV7-6 | TRBD2 | CASSLGRGDYEQYF | TGTGCCAGCAGCTTAGGGCGGGGGGACTACGAGCAGTACTTC
. | TRBJ1-2 | TRBV4-3 | TRBD1 | CASSQLDRAGGYTF | TGCGCCAGCAGCCAACTGGACAGGGCAGGGGGCTACACCTTC
. | TRBJ2-5 | TRBV27 | TRBD2 | CASSSPRLAGGQETQYF | TGTGCCAGCAGTTCCCCGAGACTAGCGGGGGGGCAAGAGACCCAGTACTTC
. | TRBJ1-4 | TRBV2 | TRBD1 | CASNRAGTGDEKLFF | TGTGCCAGCAACAGAGCCGGGACAGGGGATGAAAAACTGTTTTTT
. | TRBJ1-1 | TRBV12-5 | . | CASVPGTYEAFF | TGTGCTAGTGTACCGGGGACTTATGAAGCTTTCTTT
. | TRBJ2-7 | TRBV4-1 | . | CASSQEPGAYEQYF | TGCGCCAGCAGCCAAGAGCCAGGGGCTTACGAGCAGTACTTC
. | TRBJ1-1 | TRBV9 | TRBD1 | CASSGGTSRQGNTEAFF | TGTGCCAGCAGCGGTGGGACGAGCCGACAGGGGAACACTGAAGCTTTCTTT
. | TRBJ1-4 | TRBV28 | TRBD1 | CASSPGQGAVGKLFF | TGTGCCAGCAGTCCGGGACAGGGGGCGGTCGGAAAACTGTTTTTT
. | TRBJ1-1 | TRBV19 | . | CASSIGGRNTEAFF | TGTGCCAGTAGTATAGGGGGGCGGAACACTGAAGCTTTCTTT
. | TRBJ2-1 | TRBV11-2 | TRBD2 | CASSLELAGSNEQFF | TGTGCCAGCAGCTTAGAATTAGCGGGGAGCAATGAGCAGTTCTTC
few | TRBJ1-2 | TRBV15 | . | CATSRVGGIGGYTF | TGTGCCACCAGCAGAGTTGGAGGGATTGGCGGCTACACCTTC
. | TRBJ2-3 | TRBV6-4 | TRBD1 | CASSRDRADTQYF | TGTGCCAGCAGCCGGGACAGGGCAGATACGCAGTATTTT
. | TRBJ1-3 | TRBV2 | TRBD1 | CASSEHRGVTGNTIYF | TGTGCCAGCAGTGAACACAGGGGAGTGACTGGAAACACCATATATTTT
. | TRBJ2-1 | TRBV9 | TRBD1 | CASSEGQGSSYNEQFF | TGTGCCAGCAGCGAGGGACAGGGAAGCTCCTACAATGAGCAGTTCTTC
. | TRBJ2-2 | TRBV5-1 | . | CASSIGQNTGELFF | TGCGCCAGCAGCATCGGACAGAACACCGGGGAGCTGTTTTTT